Reported below is one TCR beta chain. Antigen unknown. A much larger clone differs by one base, so this may be a read error. These data are taken from a study of post-analysis software for immune sequencing data. Background on the study: Relapsing-remitting, secondary progressive and progressive-relapsing forms of multiple sclerosis all featured among disease courses. Findings and limits, study-wide: Compared with controls, patients had more of roughly five TRBV segments, including TRBV5-6, TRBV5-1 and TRBV20-1. Batch-matched samples strongly co-clustered by F measure. Normalized Chao1 diversity was significantly lower in multiple sclerosis patients than in controls.

Libraries were made from TCR beta cDNA, and they carried unique molecular identifiers. TCRdb analysed the PCR reads with MiXCR anew, one entry per CDR3 protein. The data show around 190,000 distinct CDR3 sequences, with around 29% seen just once and about 3.7% held by the top ten. V lost 4 bases and J 4 bases, leaving 16 bases between the germline ends. CDR1 and CDR2 from the germline V gene are MNHNS and SASEGT. This CDR3 contains 15 residues. The TCR sequence derives from a girl between 2 and 17 years old with multiple sclerosis. The sequencing input was blood. This chain connects TRBV6-1 to TRBJ1-1, with D unclear. The CDR3 spells CASSAPNIASTEAFF. As DNA, the CDR3 is TGTGCCAGCAGTGCACCTAACATAGCGAGCACTGAAGCTTTCTTT.